The rows below give T cell receptor beta chains drawn from one sample of a study of cytomegalovirus exposure and HLA in healthy donors. Only in-frame clones appear in the TCRdb table, and some are missing; sequencing was by immunoSEQ multiplex PCR. The table includes approximately 100,000 clones, about 70% detected once. The sequencing input was PBMCs. These receptors were obtained from a man over 45 in good health and CMV-seropositive. Both conserved end residues are part of each CDR3. The order of the fields is J gene, D gene, CDR3 length, clone size, V gene, CDR3 protein, CDR3 DNA. A D gene is named only where the DNA matches it firmly. Size is stated for part of the rows, as once, few or many counts, or as a class when the clone is expanded.

TRBJ2-1	TRBD1	13	-	TRBV30	CAWSAGQGDEQFF	TGTGCCTGGAGTGCGGGACAGGGTGATGAGCAGTTCTTC
TRBJ2-1	-	15	few	TRBV9	CASSVALDSYNEQFF	TGTGCCAGCAGCGTAGCTCTGGACAGCTACAATGAGCAGTTCTTC
TRBJ2-5	TRBD1	15	few	TRBV5-1	CASSLVQGGQETQYF	TGCGCCAGCAGCTTGGTACAGGGGGGCCAAGAGACCCAGTACTTC
TRBJ2-3	-	16	-	TRBV5-1	CASSLGSGVGTDTQYF	TGCGCCAGCAGCTTGGGGTCGGGTGTGGGCACAGATACGCAGTATTTT
TRBJ1-3	-	17	-	TRBV7-2	CASSLNPLRASGNTIYF	TGTGCCAGCAGCTTAAATCCCCTGAGGGCCTCCGGCAACACCATATATTTT
TRBJ2-3	-	13	-	TRBV2	CASRPRLTDTQYF	TGTGCCAGCAGGCCTAGACTCACAGATACGCAGTATTTT
TRBJ2-1	-	12	-	TRBV5-1	CASSSGYNEQFF	TGCGCCAGCAGCTCGGGGTACAATGAGCAGTTCTTC
TRBJ2-1	TRBD2	15	few	TRBV11-2	CASSLTLAALNEQFF	TGTGCCAGCAGCTTAACCCTAGCGGCCCTCAATGAGCAGTTCTTC
TRBJ2-5	-	15	-	TRBV2	CASSESTGERETQYF	TGTGCCAGCAGTGAGTCGACAGGCGAGAGGGAGACCCAGTACTTC
TRBJ2-1	TRBD2	18	-	TRBV7-9	CASSPGTSGRAGFNEQFF	TGTGCCAGCAGCCCCGGGACTAGCGGGAGGGCGGGCTTCAATGAGCAGTTCTTC
TRBJ2-1	-	13	-	TRBV9	CASSVALYNEQFF	TGTGCCAGCAGCGTAGCCCTTTACAATGAGCAGTTCTTC
TRBJ2-7	-	15	-	TRBV10-3	CAISEVQGYSYEQYF	TGTGCCATCAGTGAGGTGCAGGGGTACTCCTACGAGCAGTACTTC
TRBJ2-7	TRBD2	14	-	TRBV5-1	CASSFGTTWYEQYF	TGCGCCAGCAGCTTCGGGACTACCTGGTACGAGCAGTACTTC